The rows below give T cell receptor beta chains drawn from one sample of a study of blood T cell repertoires in COVID-19. Measured with immunoSEQ multiplex PCR; TCRdb has only the in-frame clones, and not every one. The sample holds about 260,000 clones, approximately 88% seen once. Sequencing input: PBMCs or T cells enriched from blood (not recorded which). The receptors here all came from a woman aged 40 to 49 with acute COVID-19. CDR3s include the opening cysteine and the closing phenylalanine or tryptophan. D genes are given only for firm matches. Not every row has a clone size; where given, it reads once, few, many or a size class.

once,TRBV6-2/TRBV6-3,TRBJ1-2,17,NA,CASSPRQRSVMNYGYTF,TGTGCCAGCAGCCCCAGACAGCGATCGGTCATGAACTATGGCTACACCTTC
NA,TRBV10-1,TRBJ2-5,13,NA,CASSVSGRETQYF,TGCGCCAGCAGTGTTTCGGGGAGGGAGACCCAGTACTTC
NA,TRBV24-1,TRBJ2-4,13,NA,CATSPSRENIQYF,TGTGCCACCTCTCCTTCCCGGGAAAACATTCAGTACTTC
NA,TRBV21-1,TRBJ2-3,15,NA,CASSSPDYCTDTQYF,TGTGCCAGCAGCAGTCCGGACTACTGCACAGATACGCAGTATTTT
NA,TRBV2,TRBJ1-1,14,NA,CASDPYGVGTEAFF,TGTGCCAGCGACCCTTACGGGGTGGGCACTGAAGCTTTCTTT
NA,TRBV7-8,TRBJ2-3,19,TRBD2,CASSLGTWRAGGTTDTQYF,TGTGCCAGCAGCTTGGGTACATGGAGGGCGGGGGGAACTACAGATACGCAGTATTTT
NA,TRBV12-3/TRBV12-4,TRBJ1-2,13,NA,CASSLELFSGYTF,TGTGCCAGCAGTTTAGAACTGTTCTCTGGCTACACCTTC
once,TRBV28,TRBJ1-1,12,NA,CASSNSKLEAFF,TGTGCCAGCAGTAACAGTAAGCTTGAAGCTTTCTTT
NA,TRBV6-5,TRBJ1-1,15,TRBD1,CASSYLGQGGAEAFF,TGTGCCAGCAGTTACCTCGGACAGGGGGGCGCTGAAGCTTTCTTT
NA,TRBV5-1,TRBJ2-4,14,TRBD2,CASSVVGGSYIQYF,TGCGCCAGCAGCGTGGTGGGCGGGAGCTACATTCAGTACTTC
NA,TRBV5-4,TRBJ1-4,15,NA,CASSLNRGGSVKLFF,TGTGCCAGCAGCTTGAACCGAGGTGGATCTGTAAAACTGTTTTTT
once,TRBV28,TRBJ2-7,15,TRBD2,CASRPWTSGSYEQYF,TGTGCCAGCAGACCCTGGACTAGCGGATCCTACGAGCAGTACTTC
NA,TRBV7-2,TRBJ1-2,15,TRBD1,CASSPSGTGGYGYTF,TGTGCCAGCAGCCCTTCAGGGACAGGCGGCTATGGCTACACCTTC
NA,TRBV27,TRBJ2-7,15,NA,CASSFIGVGSGEQYF,TGTGCCAGCAGTTTTATAGGGGTGGGGTCTGGAGAGCAGTACTTC
NA,TRBV19,TRBJ1-1,15,NA,CASSTNGRGNTEAFF,TGTGCCAGTAGTACCAATGGACGGGGGAACACTGAAGCTTTCTTT
NA,TRBV7-3,TRBJ1-1,15,NA,CASSSLIRGGLEAFF,TGTGCCAGCAGCTCCTTGATCCGGGGAGGACTTGAAGCTTTCTTT
few,TRBV28,TRBJ1-1,12,NA,CASSLNRVSAFF,TGTGCCAGCAGCTTAAACAGGGTTTCGGCTTTCTTT
NA,TRBV19,TRBJ2-3,16,TRBD1,CASSAWDREGTDTQYF,TGTGCCAGTAGCGCATGGGACAGGGAGGGTACAGATACGCAGTATTTT
NA,TRBV28,TRBJ1-5,15,NA,CASTYQTNSNQPQHF,TGTGCCAGCACCTACCAAACGAATAGCAATCAGCCCCAGCATTTT
few,TRBV24-1,TRBJ2-1,17,TRBD2,CATSDKRLAGAYNEQFF,TGTGCCACCAGTGACAAAAGACTAGCGGGAGCTTACAATGAGCAGTTCTTC
NA,TRBV5-1,TRBJ1-2,13,TRBD1,CASSFQGARGYTF,TGCGCCAGCAGCTTCCAGGGGGCCCGTGGCTACACCTTC
NA,TRBV11-2,TRBJ1-2,13,NA,CASSPGLNYGYTF,TGTGCCAGCAGCCCAGGGCTAAACTATGGCTACACCTTC
few,TRBV5-4,TRBJ1-2,15,NA,CASSRQQGSNYGYTF,TGTGCCAGCAGCAGACAACAGGGTTCTAACTATGGCTACACCTTC
NA,TRBV28,TRBJ1-4,14,NA,CASSSGSHNEKLFF,TGTGCCAGCAGTTCCGGGTCTCATAATGAAAAACTGTTTTTT
NA,TRBV5-1,TRBJ2-7,13,TRBD2,CASSQRETYEQYF,TGCGCCAGCAGCCAGCGGGAGACCTACGAGCAGTACTTC
NA,TRBV19,TRBJ1-5,14,NA,CASSISGGNQPQHF,TGTGCCAGTAGTATTTCCGGGGGCAATCAGCCCCAGCATTTT
few,TRBV12-3/TRBV12-4,TRBJ1-1,13,NA,CASSSHRLTEAFF,TGTGCCAGCAGTTCCCACAGGCTCACTGAAGCTTTCTTT
NA,TRBV27,TRBJ2-7,16,TRBD1,CASRYLTGTGEVEQYF,TGTGCCAGCAGATACCTTACCGGGACAGGGGAGGTCGAGCAGTACTTC
NA,TRBV30,TRBJ1-4,14,NA,CAWTLTTTNEKLFF,TGTGCCTGGACTCTGACAACAACTAATGAAAAACTGTTTTTT
NA,TRBV5-1,TRBJ2-5,13,TRBD1,CASSLDRGETQYF,TGCGCCAGCAGCTTGGACAGGGGAGAGACCCAGTACTTC
NA,TRBV7-8,TRBJ1-4,15,NA,CASSLETFGNEKLFF,TGTGCCAGCAGCTTAGAGACTTTCGGGAATGAAAAACTGTTTTTT
few,TRBV28,TRBJ2-3,19,TRBD2,CASNLRFGTSGMGADTQYF,TGTGCCAGCAACCTTCGATTCGGGACTAGCGGGATGGGCGCAGATACGCAGTATTTT
NA,TRBV12-3/TRBV12-4,TRBJ2-1,11,NA,CASSLGGEQFF,TGTGCCAGCAGTTTGGGGGGTGAGCAGTTCTTC
NA,TRBV24-1,TRBJ1-4,13,NA,CATSDYRNEKLFF,TGTGCCACCAGTGATTACAGGAATGAAAAACTGTTTTTT
once,TRBV7-2,TRBJ1-5,14,NA,CASSLKTGEQPQHF,TGTGCCAGCAGCCTAAAGACTGGGGAGCAGCCCCAGCATTTT
NA,TRBV29-1,TRBJ1-2,13,NA,CSVVGQLTMSYTF,TGCAGCGTTGTGGGTCAACTAACTATGAGCTACACCTTC
NA,TRBV6-5,TRBJ1-1,15,TRBD1,CASSFYRDRNTEAFF,TGTGCCAGCAGTTTTTATCGGGACAGGAACACTGAAGCTTTCTTT
NA,TRBV7-9,TRBJ1-2,15,TRBD1,CASSPWTGEAPGYTF,TGTGCCAGCAGCCCATGGACAGGGGAAGCCCCCGGCTACACCTTC
NA,TRBV13,TRBJ1-1,13,NA,CASSLRGGTEAFF,TGTGCCAGCAGCTTAAGAGGGGGCACTGAAGCTTTCTTT
NA,TRBV7-8,TRBJ2-1,15,NA,CASSLGTTTYNEQFF,TGTGCCAGCAGCTTAGGGACAACAACCTACAATGAGCAGTTCTTC
NA,TRBV24-1,TRBJ2-1,16,TRBD1,CATSEKGQGYYNEQFF,TGTGCCACCAGTGAAAAGGGACAGGGCTACTACAATGAGCAGTTCTTC
few,TRBV11-3,TRBJ1-1,13,NA,CASSFRGTTEAFF,TGTGCCAGCAGCTTTCGCGGGACCACTGAAGCTTTCTTT
NA,TRBV7-3,TRBJ2-2,14,NA,CASSPHPNTGELFF,TGTGCCAGCAGCCCACATCCTAACACCGGGGAGCTGTTTTTT
NA,TRBV5-1,TRBJ2-2,14,NA,CASRGSSGTGELFF,TGCGCCAGCAGAGGGTCGAGCGGAACCGGGGAGCTGTTTTTT
NA,TRBV7-8,TRBJ2-7,15,TRBD2,CASSQLAGVTYEQYF,TGTGCCAGCAGCCAACTAGCGGGGGTTACCTACGAGCAGTACTTC
NA,TRBV7-8,TRBJ1-5,15,NA,CASSLGGRGNQPQHF,TGTGCCAGCAGCTTGGGCGGGAGGGGTAATCAGCCCCAGCATTTT
NA,TRBV5-1,TRBJ2-1,15,TRBD2,CASSFPSGREKGQFF,TGCGCCAGCAGCTTTCCTAGCGGGAGGGAGAAGGGGCAGTTCTTC
NA,TRBV7-9,TRBJ2-7,13,NA,CASSPTGGYEQYF,TGTGCCAGCAGCCCGACCGGAGGGTACGAGCAGTACTTC
NA,TRBV9,TRBJ2-7,15,TRBD2,CASSALAGEAYEQYF,TGTGCCAGCAGCGCCCTAGCGGGGGAAGCCTACGAGCAGTACTTC
few,TRBV4-1,TRBJ1-3,18,NA,CASSQDPQGRFSGNTIYF,TGCGCCAGCAGCCAAGATCCACAGGGCCGGTTCTCTGGAAACACCATATATTTT
NA,TRBV7-2,TRBJ1-2,15,NA,CASSLDARGGHGYTF,TGTGCCAGCAGCTTAGATGCGCGGGGCGGCCATGGCTACACCTTC
NA,TRBV28,TRBJ1-2,15,TRBD1,CASSLDQQGGAGYTF,TGTGCCAGCAGTCTCGATCAACAGGGGGGTGCTGGCTACACCTTC
NA,TRBV2,TRBJ2-1,14,TRBD2,CANRLAGAYNEQFF,TGTGCCAATCGACTAGCGGGAGCCTACAATGAGCAGTTCTTC
NA,TRBV4-1,TRBJ1-6,16,NA,CASRPGTPGESSPLHF,TGCGCCAGCAGGCCCGGGACTCCGGGAGAGAGTTCACCCCTCCACTTT
NA,TRBV10-3,TRBJ2-1,13,NA,CAISPPLATEQFF,TGTGCCATCAGCCCCCCCTTAGCAACTGAGCAGTTCTTC
NA,TRBV7-9,TRBJ2-7,13,NA,CASSSAGLNEQYF,TGTGCCAGCAGCTCGGCGGGACTCAACGAGCAGTACTTC
NA,TRBV7-7,TRBJ2-1,19,TRBD1,CASSLEVGGRDSSYNEQFF,TGTGCTAGCAGCTTAGAGGTCGGCGGTAGGGACAGCTCCTACAATGAGCAGTTCTTC
NA,TRBV28,TRBJ1-2,14,NA,CASIPGGGQLGYTF,TGTGCCAGCATCCCCGGGGGGGGGCAACTTGGCTACACCTTC
few,TRBV27,TRBJ1-2,13,NA,CASSLSSSYGYTF,TGTGCCAGCAGTTTATCGTCGAGCTATGGCTACACCTTC